These 22 T cell receptor beta chains share one sample of origin, sequenced in a study of blood T cell repertoires in COVID-19. Measured with immunoSEQ multiplex PCR; TCRdb has only the in-frame clones, and not every one. This repertoire shows about 270,000 clones, 70% to 90% found once; its top ten account for around 2%. The sequencing input was PBMCs or T cells enriched from blood (not recorded which). These receptors were obtained from a woman aged 55-75 years in a cohort exposed to, infected with or recovered from COVID-19 (not recorded which).

V is TRBV29-1 and J is TRBJ2-3; D may be TRBD2 (6 bases). V was cut by 6 bases and J by 1 base, with 17 bases left in between. The CDR3 runs 15 residues. Germline-derived CDR1 and CDR2 are SQVTM and ANQGSEA. CDR3 in amino acids: CSVAWASAGTDTQYF. The CDR3, as DNA: TGCAGCGTCGCGTGGGCTAGCGCGGGCACAGATACGCAGTATTTT.

This rearrangement joins TRBV6-2 or TRBV6-3 to TRBJ2-7; 7 nucleotides agree with TRBD2. Germline V gives CDR1 MNHEY, CDR2 SVGEGT. This CDR3 contains 16 residues. With V trimmed by 0 bases and J by 5 bases, 10 bases remained unmatched. The CDR3 nucleotides read TGTGCCAGCAGTTACTCTCTGGGCGGGAGTCGGCACGAGCAGTACTTC. Its translation is CASSYSLGGSRHEQYF.

The CDR3 region has the DNA TGCGCCAGCAGCCAGGGGTTCTACAATGAGCAGTTCTTC. This codes for CASSQGFYNEQFF. J is TRBJ2-1 and V is TRBV5-1, with D possibly TRBD1 on 6 matching bases. The germline gives CDR1 SGHRS, CDR2 YFSETQ. The CDR3 consists of 13 residues. The ends were cut back, 4 bases at V and 3 bases at J, with 8 bases in the middle.

The V and J genes are TRBV30 and TRBJ1-3; no reliable D call. Trimming took off 0 bases at V and 0 bases at J, with 6 bases between the two ends. CDR1 GTSNPN and CDR2 SVGIG come from the germline V gene (reference sequence). This CDR3 is built from 14 residues. DNA for the CDR3: TGTGCCTGGAGTGTACAACGCTCTGGAAACACCATATATTTT. It specifies CAWSVQRSGNTIYF.

The rearrangement joins TRBV7-9 to TRBJ2-1; 12 bases line up with TRBD2. The trim removed 5 bases at V and 4 bases at J, leaving 3 bases unmatched. Looked up from germline, CDR1 is SEHNR and CDR2 is FQNEAQ (reference sequence). The CDR3 contains 15 residues. The CDR3 loop is CASSQLAGGYNEQFF. CDR3 DNA: TGTGCCAGCAGCCAACTAGCGGGAGGATACAATGAGCAGTTCTTC.

The DNA for the CDR3 is TGTGCCAGCAGCTTAGCCGGGGCAGGGGGTTACGGCGGCTACACCTTC. This translates into CASSLAGAGGYGGYTF. The rearrangement links TRBV11-2 to TRBJ1-2; 7 bases align to TRBD1. Germline loops: CDR1 SGHAT, CDR2 FQNNGV. This CDR3 comprises 16 residues. The trim removed 1 base at V and 8 bases at J, leaving 13 bases unmatched.

J is TRBJ1-2 and V is TRBV5-1; perhaps TRBD1 as D (6 bases). The CDR3 has 14 amino acids. Germline lookup yields CDR1 SGHRS and CDR2 YFSETQ. V lost 0 bases to trimming and J lost 8 bases, with 14 bases between them. The CDR3 loop is CASSLALGARGYTF. CDR3 coding DNA: TGCGCCAGCAGCTTGGCATTGGGGGCGCGGGGCTACACCTTC.

This sequence joins TRBV11-2 and TRBJ2-5, with 9 bases identical to TRBD1. The CDR3 runs to 13 residues. The ends lost 8 bases at V and 5 bases at J; junction bases unmatched: 6. Germline V gene data show CDR1 as SGHAT and CDR2 as FQNNGV. The CDR3 region is CASEQGARETQYF. CDR3 sequence (DNA): TGTGCCAGCGAACAGGGGGCGCGGGAGACCCAGTACTTC.

V is TRBV28 and J is TRBJ2-7, with TRBD2 as a possible D gene (6 bases). Trimming pared 7 bases from V and 7 bases from J, leaving 17 bases between. The germline CDR1 and CDR2 sequences are MDHEN and SYDVKM. The CDR3 has 13 residues. CDR3 amino acids: CASKLGSPGEQYF. CDR3 bases: TGTGCCAGCAAACTCGGGAGTCCGGGTGAGCAGTACTTC.

The J gene is TRBJ1-5, the V gene TRBV21-1. TRBV21-1 represents a pseudogene. This CDR3 comprises 14 residues. CDR3 protein: CASRRFESNQPQHF. CDR3 nucleotide sequence: TGTGCCAGCAGGCGGTTTGAGAGCAATCAGCCCCAGCATTTT.

This chain joins TRBV5-1 and TRBJ2-7, with D tentatively TRBD2 (5 bases). The V gene's germline CDR1 is SGHRS and CDR2 YFSETQ. The CDR3 totals 15 residues. Trimming took 4 bases from V and 0 from J, leaving 14 bases between them. CDR3 DNA: TGCGCCAGCAGCCTGGGTACTGGGAGCTCCTACGAGCAGTACTTC. It translates to CASSLGTGSSYEQYF.

J is TRBJ1-2 and V is TRBV5-6; D call uncertain. The CDR3 runs to 13 residues. Germline V gene sequence: CDR1 SGHDT, CDR2 YYEEEE. V was shortened by 0 bases and J by 2 bases, with 5 bases between the two germline ends. DNA of the CDR3: TGTGCCAGCAGCTTGGACAGAAACTATGGCTACACCTTC. Encoded protein: CASSLDRNYGYTF. Filled out from reference TRBV5-6 and TRBJ1-2, the complete variable domain reads DAGVTQSPTHLIKTRGQQVTLRCSPKSGHDTVSWYQQALGQGPQFIFQYYEEEERQRGNFPDRFSGHQFPNYSSELNVNALLLGDSALYLCASSLDRNYGYTFGSGTRLTVV.

The CDR3 region is CASSPILTNEQFF. CDR3 in DNA: TGTGCCAGCAGCCCGATTTTAACTAATGAGCAGTTCTTC. J is TRBJ2-1 and V is TRBV4-2, with D unresolved. The germline V gene encodes CDR1 LGHNA and CDR2 YNFKEQ. V lost 4 bases, J lost 7 bases, and 11 bases lay in between. The CDR3 totals 13 residues.

The rearrangement links TRBV28 to TRBJ1-6; D uncertain. The V gene's germline CDR1 is MDHEN and CDR2 SYDVKM. V was pared by 3 bases and J by 6 bases, with 9 bases between. The CDR3 covers 14 residues. CDR3 in amino acids: CASSLTGFNSPLHF. The CDR3 DNA is TGTGCCAGCAGTTTGACCGGGTTTAATTCACCCCTCCACTTT.

The genes are TRBV19 and TRBJ2-1; a weak D match, TRBD1 (6 bases). Germline V gene data show CDR1 as LNHDA and CDR2 as SQIVND (reference sequence). V was shortened by 4 bases and J by 3 bases, with 10 bases between the two germline ends. The CDR3 totals 14 residues. The CDR3 here is CASSTQGHYNEQFF. The CDR3 nucleotides read TGTGCCAGTAGTACACAGGGCCACTACAATGAGCAGTTCTTC.

The chain has TRBV30 and TRBJ2-2, with 7 bases aligning to TRBD2. V shed 0 bases, J shed 5 bases, and the junction held 9 bases outside the gene matches. There are 16 residues in the CDR3. Germline assignment: CDR1 GTSNPN and CDR2 SVGIG (reference sequence). CDR3 nucleotide sequence: TGTGCCTGGAGTGTACGTCCGGGAGGAACTACCGGGGAGCTGTTTTTT. Amino acids: CAWSVRPGGTTGELFF.

V usage is TRBV10-1 and J usage is TRBJ1-5; perhaps TRBD1 as D (5 bases). Germline V gene sequence: CDR1 WNHNN, CDR2 SYGVQD (reference sequence). Trimming pared 11 bases from V and 4 bases from J, leaving 18 bases between. The CDR3 is 14 amino acids. The CDR3 reads CAGGSRGSNQPQHF. CDR3 in DNA: TGCGCCGGGGGGTCACGAGGATCGAATCAGCCCCAGCATTTT.

The chain joins TRBV5-1 to TRBJ1-1; D call uncertain. This CDR3 has 12 amino acids. Germline V gives CDR1 SGHRS, CDR2 YFSETQ. V lost 4 bases and J 6 bases, leaving 10 bases between the germline ends. The CDR3 here is CASSRGWAEAFF. In DNA form, the CDR3 reads TGCGCCAGCAGCCGAGGGTGGGCTGAAGCTTTCTTT.

This chain links TRBV19 with TRBJ2-7; D is uncertain. The V gene's germline CDR1 is LNHDA and CDR2 SQIVND (reference sequence). The V end was cut by 3 bases, the J end by 2 bases, with 11 bases between. The CDR3 runs to 14 residues. Here the CDR3 reads CASSISRSAYEQYF. DNA of the CDR3: TGTGCCAGTAGTATCAGCAGGTCAGCCTACGAGCAGTACTTC.

This chain uses TRBV5-1 with TRBJ2-7; the match to TRBD1 covers 8 bases. The CDR3 runs 14 residues. V trimming: 0 bases; J trimming: 6 bases; junction bases outside the gene matches: 5. Germline V lookup: CDR1 SGHRS, CDR2 YFSETQ. CDR3 protein: CASSLVPGGLEQYF. The CDR3, as DNA: TGCGCCAGCAGCTTGGTCCCAGGGGGCCTCGAGCAGTACTTC. Drawing the rest from reference TRBV5-1 and TRBJ2-7, the complete variable domain is KAGVTQTPRYLIKTRGQQVTLSCSPISGHRSVSWYQQTPGQGLQFLFEYFSETQRNKGNFPGRFSGRQFSNSRSEMNVSTLELGDSALYLCASSLVPGGLEQYFGPGTRLTVT.

This chain uses TRBV12-3 or TRBV12-4 with TRBJ2-3; D is perhaps TRBD2 (6 bases). The CDR3 sequence is 13 residues long. Trimming shortened V by 7 bases and J by 11 bases, and 19 bases separated the two germline ends. The CDR3 region is CASKPGLAKWQYF. The CDR3 DNA follows: TGTGCCAGCAAGCCCGGGCTAGCGAAATGGCAGTATTTT.

This clone was seen a single time. CDR3 nucleotide sequence: TGTGCCAGTAGTACGCCCGGGACATTTTACGAGCAGTACTTC. It specifies CASSTPGTFYEQYF. The rearrangement links TRBV19 to TRBJ2-7, with D perhaps matching TRBD1 (6 bases). The CDR3 has 14 residues. CDR1 is LNHDA, CDR2 SQIVND, per germline (reference sequence). The germline V and J ends were trimmed by 4 bases and 4 bases, with 14 bases remaining between them.